This TCR beta chain was sequenced in a study of blood T cell repertoires in COVID-19. Study context: Donors in the United States, Italy and Spain gave samples during acute or convalescent COVID-19. Sources were T cells, B-cell-depleted T cells, or PBMCs; the material itself was cDNA or gDNA.

Authors' processing steps: Reference gene primer amplification gave estimated nucleated cell counts. Libraries were prepared by immunoSEQ multiplex PCR; TCRdb keeps only in-frame clonotypes and omits some of them. Clone size and V and J calls were adopted from that table, with D and trimming inferred from the DNA. The table shows about 170,000 clones, with around 86% occurring only once. Enrolled during active infection, Seattle patients were then followed longitudinally. The receptor comes from a woman older than 75 with COVID-19, enrolled during active disease. Sequenced sample: peripheral blood.

The CDR3: CASSPGQGKDTEAFF. For the CDR3, the DNA is TGTGCCAGCTCACCCGGACAGGGAAAAGACACTGAAGCTTTCTTT. This sequence joins TRBV18 and TRBJ1-1, with TRBD1 matching 8 bases. The J segment lost 3 bases and the V segment lost 3 bases, leaving 6 bases of the junction unmatched. CDR3 length equals 15 residues. The V gene's germline CDR1 is KGHSH and CDR2 LQKENI.